This record looks at one T cell receptor beta chain sequence and its context. Its cognate antigen is unknown. In the ViraFEST assay, antigen-specific CD4+ clonotypes were identified by expansion after peptide-pool stimulation. Isolation of CD4+ T cells took place after ten to eleven days of culture. Confirmation by PCR established that the person had SARS-CoV-2 infection between March and December 2020. This sample was included in a study of vaccination effects on CD4 cells after COVID-19. Study-level information: Either the BNT162b2 or mRNA-1273 vaccine was given to participants in two doses. Study conclusions and caveats: Late after vaccination, infection- and vaccine-induced clones showed marked clonal contraction.

Germline CDR1 is MGHDK and CDR2 is SYGVNS. Trimming left V 3 bases short and J 2 bases short, with 5 bases between. CDR3 length: 13 residues. Data came from immunoSEQ multiplex PCR; TCRdb stores just in-frame clones and leaves some out. The repertoire holds about 24,000 clones, with about 72% as singletons. The sequence came from a human donor who had a prior SARS-CoV-2 infection. The chain links TRBV25-1 to TRBJ1-5; D is undetermined. Source: CD4+ T cells from PBMCs cultured with SARS-CoV-2 spike peptides, taken before COVID-19 vaccination. The CDR3 is CASSEQGNQPQHF. CDR3 nucleotides: TGTGCCAGCAGTGAGCAGGGCAATCAGCCCCAGCATTTT.